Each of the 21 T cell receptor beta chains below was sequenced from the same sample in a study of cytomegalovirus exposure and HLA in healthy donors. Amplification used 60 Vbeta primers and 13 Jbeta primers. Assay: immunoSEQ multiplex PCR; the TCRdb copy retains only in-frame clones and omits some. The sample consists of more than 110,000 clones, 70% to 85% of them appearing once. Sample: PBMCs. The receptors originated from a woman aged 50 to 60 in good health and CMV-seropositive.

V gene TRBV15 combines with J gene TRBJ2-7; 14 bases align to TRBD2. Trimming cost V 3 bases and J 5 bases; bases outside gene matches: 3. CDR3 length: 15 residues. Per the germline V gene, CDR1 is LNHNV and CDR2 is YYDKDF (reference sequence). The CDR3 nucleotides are TGTGCCACCAGCAGGACTAGCGGGGGGGCCCACGAGCAGTACTTC. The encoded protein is CATSRTSGGAHEQYF.

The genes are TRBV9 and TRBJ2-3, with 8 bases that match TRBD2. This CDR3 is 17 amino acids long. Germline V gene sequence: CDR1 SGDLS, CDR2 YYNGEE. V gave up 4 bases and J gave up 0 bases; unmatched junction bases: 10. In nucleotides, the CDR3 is TGTGCCAGCAGCTTACTCGCGGGGGGATTTAGCACAGATACGCAGTATTTT. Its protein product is CASSLLAGGFSTDTQYF.

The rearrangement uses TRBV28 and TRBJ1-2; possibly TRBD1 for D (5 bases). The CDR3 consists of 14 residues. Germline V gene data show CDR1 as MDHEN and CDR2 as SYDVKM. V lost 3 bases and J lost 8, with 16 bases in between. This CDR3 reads CASSFPRVGRGYTF. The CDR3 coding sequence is TGTGCCAGCAGTTTCCCCAGGGTAGGGCGGGGCTACACCTTC.

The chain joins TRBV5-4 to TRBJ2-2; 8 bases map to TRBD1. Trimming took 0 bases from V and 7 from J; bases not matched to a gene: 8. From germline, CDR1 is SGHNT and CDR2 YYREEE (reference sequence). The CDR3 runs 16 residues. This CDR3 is CASSLAAGGAIGELFF. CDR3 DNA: TGTGCCAGCAGCTTGGCAGCAGGGGGCGCAATCGGGGAGCTGTTTTTT. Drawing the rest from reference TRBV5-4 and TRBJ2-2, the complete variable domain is ETGVTQSPTHLIKTRGQQVTLRCSSQSGHNTVSWYQQALGQGPQFIFQYYREEENGRGNFPPRFSGLQFPNYSSELNVNALELDDSALYLCASSLAAGGAIGELFFGEGSRLTVL.

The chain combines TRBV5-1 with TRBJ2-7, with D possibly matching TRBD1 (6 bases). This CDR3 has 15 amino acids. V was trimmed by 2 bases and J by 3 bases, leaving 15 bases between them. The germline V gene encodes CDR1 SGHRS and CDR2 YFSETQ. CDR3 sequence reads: CASSLEWTASYEQYF. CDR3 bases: TGCGCCAGCAGCTTAGAATGGACAGCGAGCTACGAGCAGTACTTC.

CDR3 bases: TGTGCCAGCAGCCCACTACGCGGGGGGGGTGTCAATGAGCAGTTCTTC. Translation gives CASSPLRGGGVNEQFF. This chain connects TRBV7-6 to TRBJ2-1, with 9 positions matching TRBD2. Trimming cost V 5 bases and J 6 bases; bases outside gene matches: 11. The CDR3 spans 16 residues. CDR1 and CDR2 from the germline V gene are SGHVS and FNYEAQ.

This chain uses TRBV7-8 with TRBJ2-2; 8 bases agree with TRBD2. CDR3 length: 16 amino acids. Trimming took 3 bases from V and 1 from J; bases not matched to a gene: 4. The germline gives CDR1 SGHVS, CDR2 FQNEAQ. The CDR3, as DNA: TGTGCCAGCAGCTTCCGGAGCGGGGGGAACACCGGGGAGCTGTTTTTT. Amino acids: CASSFRSGGNTGELFF.

CDR3 DNA sequence: TGTGCCAGCAGTCGGGACAGGGGCTACGAGCAGTACTTC. Amino acid sequence: CASSRDRGYEQYF. The chain combines TRBV6-5 with TRBJ2-5, with TRBD1 matching 10 bases. The last part of the DNA fits TRBJ2-7 better; the J call may be wrong. Looked up from germline, CDR1 is MNHEY and CDR2 is SVGAGI. The CDR3 is 13 amino acids.

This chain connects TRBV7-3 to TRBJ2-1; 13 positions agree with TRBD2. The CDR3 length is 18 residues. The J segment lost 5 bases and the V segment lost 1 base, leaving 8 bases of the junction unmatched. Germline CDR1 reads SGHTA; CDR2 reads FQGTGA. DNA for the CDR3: TGTGCCAGCAGCTTAAAGACCGGACTAGCGGGGGCCCACAATGAGCAGTTCTTC. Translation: CASSLKTGLAGAHNEQFF. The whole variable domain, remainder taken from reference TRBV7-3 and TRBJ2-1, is GAGVSQTPSNKVTEKGKYVELRCDPISGHTALYWYRQSLGQGPEFLIYFQGTGAADDSGLPNDRFFAVRPEGSVSTLKIQRTERGDSAVYLCASSLKTGLAGAHNEQFFGPGTRLTVL.

The CDR3 bases are TGTGCCACCAGCAGAGAAGCGGGGGGCCCTTTCAAGCAGTACTTC. Translation gives CATSREAGGPFKQYF. This rearrangement joins TRBV15 to TRBJ2-7; 9 bases align to TRBD2. This CDR3 spans 15 amino acids. In germline, CDR1 is LNHNV, CDR2 YYDKDF (reference sequence). With V trimmed by 0 bases and J by 8 bases, 8 bases remained unmatched.

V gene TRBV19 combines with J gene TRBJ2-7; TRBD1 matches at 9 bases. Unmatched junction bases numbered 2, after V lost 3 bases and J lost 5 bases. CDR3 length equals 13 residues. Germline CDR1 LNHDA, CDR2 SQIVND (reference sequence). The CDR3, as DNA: TGTGCCAGTAGTATCACAGGGGGCCACGAGCAGTACTTC. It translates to CASSITGGHEQYF.

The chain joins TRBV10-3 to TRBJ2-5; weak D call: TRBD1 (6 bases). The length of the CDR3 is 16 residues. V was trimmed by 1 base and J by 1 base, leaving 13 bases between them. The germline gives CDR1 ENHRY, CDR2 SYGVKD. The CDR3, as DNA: TGTGCCATCAGTGAGTACAGGGCCACGATCCAAGAGACCCAGTACTTC. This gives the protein CAISEYRATIQETQYF.

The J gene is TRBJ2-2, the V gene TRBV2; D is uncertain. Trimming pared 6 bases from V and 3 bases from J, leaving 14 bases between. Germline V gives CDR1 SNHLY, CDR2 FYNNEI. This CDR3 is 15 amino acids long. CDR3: CASSLERGDTGELFF. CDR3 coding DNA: TGTGCCAGCAGCCTGGAACGCGGTGACACCGGGGAGCTGTTTTTT.

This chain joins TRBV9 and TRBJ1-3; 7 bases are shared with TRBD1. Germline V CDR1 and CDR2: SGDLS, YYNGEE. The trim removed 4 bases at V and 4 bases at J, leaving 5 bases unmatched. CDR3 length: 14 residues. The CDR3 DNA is TGTGCCAGCAGCCCGCGGACAGGAGGAAACACCATATATTTT. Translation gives CASSPRTGGNTIYF.

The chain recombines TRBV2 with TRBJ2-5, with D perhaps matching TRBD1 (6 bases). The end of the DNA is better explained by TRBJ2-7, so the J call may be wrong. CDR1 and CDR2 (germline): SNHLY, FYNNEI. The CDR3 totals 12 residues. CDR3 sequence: CASTGQIYEQYF. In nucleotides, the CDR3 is TGTGCCAGCACAGGACAGATCTACGAGCAGTACTTC.

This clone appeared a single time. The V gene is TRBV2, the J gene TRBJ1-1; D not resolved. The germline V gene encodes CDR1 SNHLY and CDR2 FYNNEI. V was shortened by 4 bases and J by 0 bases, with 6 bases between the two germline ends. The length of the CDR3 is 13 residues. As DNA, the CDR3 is TGTGCCAGCAGTGTACTTATGAACACTGAAGCTTTCTTT. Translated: CASSVLMNTEAFF.

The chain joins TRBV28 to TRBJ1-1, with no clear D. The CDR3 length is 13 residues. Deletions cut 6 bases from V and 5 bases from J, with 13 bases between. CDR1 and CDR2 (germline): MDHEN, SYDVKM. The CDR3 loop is CASREEEYTEAFF. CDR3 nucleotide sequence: TGTGCCAGCAGGGAGGAGGAATATACTGAAGCTTTCTTT.

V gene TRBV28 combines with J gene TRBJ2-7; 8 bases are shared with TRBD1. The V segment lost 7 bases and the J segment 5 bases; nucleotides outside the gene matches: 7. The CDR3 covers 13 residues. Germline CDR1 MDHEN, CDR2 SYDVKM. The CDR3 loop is CASIRAGGDEQYF. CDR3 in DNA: TGTGCCAGCATAAGGGCAGGGGGCGACGAGCAGTACTTC.

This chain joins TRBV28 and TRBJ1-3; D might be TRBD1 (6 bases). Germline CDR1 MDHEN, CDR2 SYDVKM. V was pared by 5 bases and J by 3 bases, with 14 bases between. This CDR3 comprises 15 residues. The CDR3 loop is CASSTGGLRGNTIYF. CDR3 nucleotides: TGTGCCAGCAGTACGGGGGGGCTGCGTGGAAACACCATATATTTT.

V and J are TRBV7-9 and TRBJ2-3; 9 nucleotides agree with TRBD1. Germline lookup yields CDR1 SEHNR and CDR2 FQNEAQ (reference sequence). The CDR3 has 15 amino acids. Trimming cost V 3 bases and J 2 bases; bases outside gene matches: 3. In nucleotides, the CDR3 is TGTGCCAGCAGCTTCGACAGGGGGTTCACAGATACGCAGTATTTT. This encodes CASSFDRGFTDTQYF.

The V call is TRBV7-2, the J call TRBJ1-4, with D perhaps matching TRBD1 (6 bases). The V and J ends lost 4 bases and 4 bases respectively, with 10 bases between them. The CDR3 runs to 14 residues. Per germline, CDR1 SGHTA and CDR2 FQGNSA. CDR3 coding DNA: TGTGCCAGCAGCTCAACGGACAGTAATGAAAAACTGTTTTTT. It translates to CASSSTDSNEKLFF.